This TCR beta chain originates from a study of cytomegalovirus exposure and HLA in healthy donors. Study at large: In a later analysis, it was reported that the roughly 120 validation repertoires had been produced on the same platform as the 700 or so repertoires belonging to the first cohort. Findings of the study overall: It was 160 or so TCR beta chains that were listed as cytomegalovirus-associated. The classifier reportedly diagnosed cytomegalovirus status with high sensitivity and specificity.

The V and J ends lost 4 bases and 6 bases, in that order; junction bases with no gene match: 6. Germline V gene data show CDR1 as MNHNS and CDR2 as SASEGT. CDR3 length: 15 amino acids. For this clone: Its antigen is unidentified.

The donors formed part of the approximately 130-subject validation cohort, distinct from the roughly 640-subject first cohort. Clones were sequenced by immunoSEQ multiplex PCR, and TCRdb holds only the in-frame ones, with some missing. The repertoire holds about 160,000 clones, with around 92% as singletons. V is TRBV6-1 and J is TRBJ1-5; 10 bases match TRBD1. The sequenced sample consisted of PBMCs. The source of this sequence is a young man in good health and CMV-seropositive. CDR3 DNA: TGTGCCAGCAGTGGATACGACAGGGGGCTTCAGCCCCAGCATTTT. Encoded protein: CASSGYDRGLQPQHF.